The 5 T cell receptor beta chains below come from one sample, sequenced in a study of blood T cells in healthy people across ages. Then a second PCR, running roughly 7 to 11 cycles, was carried out with a sample-barcoded 5' primer and a J-beta primer mix. TCRdb re-called the 5' RACE reads through MiXCR, storing one row per CDR3 protein. The sample carries 1.5 million to 2 million distinct CDR3 sequences, 28% recorded once. Material: blood. The source is a woman aged 25 to 45 in good health.

This clonotype has just a few counts. The chain links TRBV5-1 to TRBJ2-1; no clear D. Germline V gives CDR1 SGHRS, CDR2 YFSETQ. Trimming stripped 4 bases from V and 4 bases from J, with 12 bases between. This CDR3 is 14 amino acids long. In nucleotides, the CDR3 is TGCGCCAGCAGCCTATCCTATTTATACAATGAGCAGTTCTTC. Protein sequence: CASSLSYLYNEQFF.

The chain recombines TRBV5-1 with TRBJ2-5; no definite D call. Per the germline V gene, CDR1 is SGHRS and CDR2 is YFSETQ. CDR3 length equals 15 residues. V lost 7 bases to trimming and J lost 3 bases, with 19 bases between them. CDR3 region: CASAPRFGWEETQYF. The CDR3 bases are TGCGCCAGCGCCCCCAGGTTCGGCTGGGAAGAGACCCAGTACTTC.

In this sample, this clonotype turned up once. The chain is built from TRBV5-8 and TRBJ2-7; D possibly corresponds to TRBD1 (6 bases). Trimming left V 2 bases short and J 6 bases short, with 18 bases between. Per germline, CDR1 SGHTS and CDR2 YDEGEE. CDR3 length: 15 amino acids. The CDR3: CASSLRGTGFGEQYF. CDR3 sequence (DNA): TGTGCCAGCAGCTTAAGAGGAACAGGGTTTGGCGAGCAGTACTTC.

This clonotype was counted many times. V and J are TRBV29-1 and TRBJ2-3; possibly TRBD1 or TRBD2 for D (5 bases each). Per germline, CDR1 SQVTM and CDR2 ANQGSEA. The germline V and J ends were trimmed by 3 bases and 2 bases, with 18 bases remaining between them. The CDR3 covers 16 residues. CDR3 region: CSVDGADRDPTDTQYF. DNA of the CDR3: TGCAGCGTTGATGGTGCTGACCGGGACCCCACAGATACGCAGTATTTT.

Only a few counts were recorded for this clonotype. The V call is TRBV19, the J call TRBJ2-1; perhaps TRBD2 as D (5 bases). The CDR3 length is 13 residues. Deletions cut 7 bases from V and 9 bases from J, with 16 bases between. The germline V gene has CDR1 LNHDA and CDR2 SQIVND (reference sequence). The DNA for the CDR3 is TGTGCCAGTACCCCAACTAGATTAGGTGAGCAGTTCTTC. Encoded protein: CASTPTRLGEQFF.